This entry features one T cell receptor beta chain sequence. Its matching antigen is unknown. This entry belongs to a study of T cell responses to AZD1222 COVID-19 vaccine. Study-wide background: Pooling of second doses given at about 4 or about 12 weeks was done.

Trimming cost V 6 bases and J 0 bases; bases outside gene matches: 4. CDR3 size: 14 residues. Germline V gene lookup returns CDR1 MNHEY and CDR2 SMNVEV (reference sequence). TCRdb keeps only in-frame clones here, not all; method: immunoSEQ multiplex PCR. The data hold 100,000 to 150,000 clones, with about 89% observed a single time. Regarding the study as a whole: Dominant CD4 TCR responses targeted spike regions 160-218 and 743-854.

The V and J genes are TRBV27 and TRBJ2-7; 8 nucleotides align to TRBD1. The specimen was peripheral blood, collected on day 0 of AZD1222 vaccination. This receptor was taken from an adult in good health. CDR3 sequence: CASRTGADSYEQYF. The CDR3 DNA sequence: TGTGCCAGCAGGACAGGGGCGGACTCCTACGAGCAGTACTTC.